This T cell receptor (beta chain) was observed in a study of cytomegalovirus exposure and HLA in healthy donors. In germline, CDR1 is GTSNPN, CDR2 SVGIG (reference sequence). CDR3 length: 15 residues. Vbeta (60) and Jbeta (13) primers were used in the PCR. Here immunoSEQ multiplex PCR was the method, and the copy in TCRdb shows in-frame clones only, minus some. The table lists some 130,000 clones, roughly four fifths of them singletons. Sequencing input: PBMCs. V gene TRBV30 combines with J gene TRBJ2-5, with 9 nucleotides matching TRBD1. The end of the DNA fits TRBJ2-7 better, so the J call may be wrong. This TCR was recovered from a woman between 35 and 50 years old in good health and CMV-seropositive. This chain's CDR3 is CAWSALYRGPDEQYF. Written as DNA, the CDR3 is TGTGCCTGGAGTGCCCTGTACAGGGGGCCTGACGAGCAGTACTTC.